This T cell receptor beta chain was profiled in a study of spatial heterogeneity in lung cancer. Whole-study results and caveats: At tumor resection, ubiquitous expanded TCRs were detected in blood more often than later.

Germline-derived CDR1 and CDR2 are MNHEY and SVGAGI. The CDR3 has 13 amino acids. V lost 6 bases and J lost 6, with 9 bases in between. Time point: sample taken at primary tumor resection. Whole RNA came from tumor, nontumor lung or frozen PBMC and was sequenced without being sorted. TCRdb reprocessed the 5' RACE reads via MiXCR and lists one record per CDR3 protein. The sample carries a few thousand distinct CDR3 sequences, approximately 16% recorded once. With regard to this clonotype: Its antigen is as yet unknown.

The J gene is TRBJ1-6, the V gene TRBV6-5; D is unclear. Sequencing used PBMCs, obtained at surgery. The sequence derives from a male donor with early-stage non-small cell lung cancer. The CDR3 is CASRVTINSPLHF. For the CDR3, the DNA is TGTGCCAGCAGGGTAACAATTAATTCACCCCTCCACTTT.